The 4 T cell receptor beta chains reported below all come from one sample, sequenced in a study of T cell repertoires in cytomegalovirus infection. No antigen is known for these receptors. TCRdb re-analysed the reads in MiXCR, keeping a single row per CDR3 protein. Of about 700,000 distinct CDR3 sequences listed, roughly a third are singletons. The sample in question was cultured PBMCs, obtained from culture after CMV antigen stimulation. These receptors were obtained from a human donor in good health (CMV status not recorded). Some clones in this sample may be carry-over from other donors' samples.

This clonotype was counted a few times. The chain carries TRBV6-2 or TRBV6-3 and TRBJ1-5; D not resolved. The V gene's germline CDR1 is MNHEY and CDR2 SVGEGT. V lost 0 bases and J lost 6, with 18 bases in between. This CDR3 region has 17 residues. The CDR3 sequence is CASSYSAHPRGGQPQHF. CDR3 coding DNA: TGTGCCAGCAGTTACTCTGCGCACCCACGAGGAGGTCAGCCCCAGCATTTT.

The genes are TRBV7-9 and TRBJ1-1, with 7 bases fitting TRBD1. Germline trimming cut 6 bases from V and 4 bases from J; bases unmatched to any gene: 14. Germline CDR1 is SEHNR and CDR2 is FQNEAQ (reference sequence). The CDR3 loop spans 16 amino acids. DNA for the CDR3: TGTGCCAGCAGTCTTACCTCGACAGGGTGGGGCACTGAAGCTTTCTTT. This gives the protein CASSLTSTGWGTEAFF.

The rearrangement uses TRBV6-8 and TRBJ2-3; no firm D call. Germline CDR1 and CDR2: MNHGY and SAAAGT. The CDR3 contains 14 residues. The V gene lost 6 bases and the J gene lost 8 bases, with 18 bases spanning the gap. CDR3 in DNA: TGTGCCAGCAGCAACGCACCATTGGGTTCTACGCAGTATTTT. Translated, it gives CASSNAPLGSTQYF.

As regards this clonotype: The junction shows a germline mismatch at one end, possibly a read error. The chain carries TRBV7-2 and TRBJ2-1; 9 bases map to TRBD2. Germline lookup yields CDR1 SGHTA and CDR2 FQGNSA. The CDR3 is made up of 15 amino acids. The CDR3 loop is CASSPAGGPGHEPFF. The CDR3 DNA is TGTGCCAGCAGCCCAGCGGGAGGCCCGGGCCATGAGCCGTTCTTC.